The rows below give T cell receptor beta chains drawn from one sample of a study of cytomegalovirus exposure and HLA in healthy donors. Sequencing used immunoSEQ multiplex PCR; TCRdb keeps in-frame clones, though not all of them. The sample lists 150,000 to 200,000 clones, 65% to 90% seen once, with 2% to 2.5% in the top ten. Sequencing used PBMCs. The source is a woman under 30 in good health and CMV-seronegative. Each CDR3 is given with its conserved first and last residue. D genes are given only for firm matches. Size tells how often a clone was seen (once, few, many) or the class of an expanded clone, and some rows leave it out.

>TRBD1|TRBJ2-7|NA|TRBV19
CASSRGQGYGEQYF
TGTGCCAGTAGTAGGGGACAGGGGTATGGCGAGCAGTACTTC
>NA|TRBJ2-1|NA|TRBV11-2
CASSSSQNNEQFF
TGTGCCAGCAGCTCATCCCAGAACAATGAGCAGTTCTTC
>NA|TRBJ1-1|NA|TRBV6-5
CASSSWRENTEAFF
TGTGCCAGCAGTTCCTGGAGGGAGAACACTGAAGCTTTCTTT
>TRBD1|TRBJ1-2|NA|TRBV29-1
CSALRGTGGAGGYTF
TGCAGCGCGCTTCGAGGGACAGGGGGCGCGGGTGGCTACACCTTC
>TRBD1|TRBJ1-5|NA|TRBV2
CASSLGGQPQHF
TGTGCCAGCAGCCTAGGGGGCCAGCCCCAGCATTTT
>TRBD1|TRBJ1-6|NA|TRBV5-6
CASVQGSSYNSPLHF
TGTGCCAGTGTACAGGGGAGCTCCTATAATTCACCCCTCCACTTT
>TRBD1|TRBJ1-3|NA|TRBV5-1
CASSQTGTSGSGNTIYF
TGCGCCAGCAGCCAGACAGGGACGTCTGGCTCTGGAAACACCATATATTTT
>NA|TRBJ1-1|NA|TRBV6-5
CASFKSRGTEAFF
TGTGCCAGCTTTAAGAGTCGGGGCACTGAAGCTTTCTTT
>TRBD1|TRBJ1-5|few|TRBV5-6
CASSLQGALNQPQHF
TGTGCCAGCAGCCTACAGGGGGCCCTCAATCAGCCCCAGCATTTT
>NA|TRBJ1-5|NA|TRBV19
CASSIGRVAEQPQHF
TGTGCCAGTAGTATAGGCAGGGTGGCGGAGCAGCCCCAGCATTTT
>NA|TRBJ1-2|NA|TRBV29-1
CSVESGGSYGYTF
TGCAGCGTTGAATCCGGAGGCTCCTATGGCTACACCTTC
>TRBD2|TRBJ2-4|NA|TRBV2
CASSGDSGGLLAKNIQYF
TGTGCCAGCAGTGGTGATAGCGGGGGCCTCTTAGCCAAAAACATTCAGTACTTC
>TRBD1|TRBJ1-1|NA|TRBV19
CASSIGQGLTEAFF
TGTGCCAGTAGTATAGGACAGGGTCTGACTGAAGCTTTCTTT
>TRBD1|TRBJ1-1|NA|TRBV7-8
CASSQDRVAEAFF
TGTGCCAGCAGCCAGGACAGGGTTGCTGAAGCTTTCTTT
>TRBD1|TRBJ2-7|NA|TRBV27
CASSSLFGTAGYEQYF
TGTGCCAGCAGTTCCCTGTTCGGGACAGCTGGCTACGAGCAGTACTTC
>NA|TRBJ1-5|NA|TRBV4-1
CASSQDIQGGTQPQHF
TGCGCCAGCAGCCAAGATATCCAAGGGGGAACTCAGCCCCAGCATTTT
>NA|TRBJ2-3|NA|TRBV5-6
CASSLMGASTDTQYF
TGTGCCAGCAGCTTGATGGGGGCTAGCACAGATACGCAGTATTTT
>TRBD1|TRBJ2-7|NA|TRBV7-2
CASSVSGGAYEQYF
TGTGCCAGCAGCGTATCAGGGGGCGCCTACGAGCAGTACTTC
>TRBD2|TRBJ2-1|NA|TRBV14
CASSQDRTSGGNEQFF
TGTGCCAGCAGCCAAGATCGTACTAGCGGGGGGAATGAGCAGTTCTTC
>NA|TRBJ2-7|NA|TRBV2
CASRAGVSSYEQYF
TGTGCCAGCCGGGCAGGGGTCTCCTCCTACGAGCAGTACTTC
>NA|TRBJ1-4|once|TRBV5-6
CASSLTGEKLFF
TGTGCCAGCAGCCTCACAGGTGAAAAACTGTTTTTT
>NA|TRBJ2-5|NA|TRBV25-1
CASRGGLGETQYF
TGTGCCAGCAGGGGGGGGCTCGGGGAGACCCAGTACTTC
>NA|TRBJ2-7|once|TRBV11-2
CASSLDGGWGTYEQYF
TGTGCCAGCAGCTTAGACGGTGGGTGGGGCACCTACGAGCAGTACTTC
>NA|TRBJ1-1|NA|TRBV5-1
CASRTGYLGATEAFF
TGCGCCAGCAGAACAGGGTACCTCGGGGCCACTGAAGCTTTCTTT
>TRBD1|TRBJ1-1|NA|TRBV4-2
CASSPRDSGIMNTEAFF
TGTGCCAGCAGCCCCCGGGACAGCGGAATCATGAACACTGAAGCTTTCTTT
>NA|TRBJ1-1|NA|TRBV7-9
CASSFSLGANTEAFF
TGTGCCAGCAGCTTCTCGCTCGGAGCGAACACTGAAGCTTTCTTT
>TRBD1|TRBJ2-3|NA|TRBV6-4
CASSEGQTFTDTQYF
TGTGCCAGCAGTGAGGGACAGACTTTCACAGATACGCAGTATTTT
>NA|TRBJ1-1|NA|TRBV15
CATSDGSASTEAFF
TGTGCCACCAGCGACGGCAGCGCCAGCACTGAAGCTTTCTTT
>TRBD2|TRBJ2-5|few|TRBV30
CAWSSQRGGRQETQYF
TGTGCCTGGAGTAGCCAGCGGGGGGGAAGGCAAGAGACCCAGTACTTC
>TRBD1|TRBJ2-7|NA|TRBV10-3
CAISESGRGTGGTGEQYF
TGTGCCATCAGTGAGTCGGGGAGGGGGACAGGGGGAACGGGAGAGCAGTACTTC
>TRBD2|TRBJ2-1|NA|TRBV4-3
CASSQEAGGLIYEQFF
TGCGCCAGCAGCCAAGAAGCGGGAGGCCTCATATATGAGCAGTTCTTC
>TRBD2|TRBJ2-3|NA|TRBV10-1
CASGSGESTDTQYF
TGCGCCAGCGGGAGCGGGGAAAGCACAGATACGCAGTATTTT
>NA|TRBJ1-2|NA|TRBV29-1
CSVVAGANYGYTF
TGCAGCGTTGTGGCAGGGGCTAACTATGGCTACACCTTC
>TRBD1|TRBJ1-2|NA|TRBV9
CASSPYTTGGSYGYTF
TGTGCCAGCAGCCCATATACGACAGGGGGTAGCTATGGCTACACCTTC
>NA|TRBJ1-2|NA|TRBV7-9
CASSFDLYGYTF
TGTGCCAGCAGCTTCGATCTATATGGCTACACCTTC
>NA|TRBJ2-1|NA|TRBV9
CASSGRGGRLYNEQFF
TGTGCCAGCAGCGGCCGTGGGGGGAGGCTTTACAATGAGCAGTTCTTC
>NA|TRBJ2-1|NA|TRBV7-9
CASSPLGGALYDEQFF
TGTGCCAGCAGCCCTTTAGGAGGGGCCCTTTATGATGAGCAGTTCTTC
>NA|TRBJ1-1|NA|TRBV19
CASSIPPRAEAFF
TGTGCCAGTAGTATTCCCCCGCGGGCTGAAGCTTTCTTT
>NA|TRBJ1-1|NA|TRBV2
CASSRGRSNPEAFF
TGTGCCAGCAGTAGAGGTCGGAGCAACCCTGAAGCTTTCTTT
>NA|TRBJ1-1|few|TRBV28
CASSLWGVAFF
TGTGCCAGCAGTTTATGGGGAGTCGCTTTCTTT
>NA|TRBJ2-6|NA|TRBV5-1
CASSPWGHAGANVLTF
TGCGCCAGCAGCCCCTGGGGGCACGCTGGGGCCAACGTCCTGACTTTC
>TRBD2|TRBJ2-1|once|TRBV6-5
CASSRTSGGYEQFF
TGTGCCAGCAGTCGGACTAGCGGGGGGTATGAGCAGTTCTTC
>TRBD1|TRBJ2-3|NA|TRBV6-1
CASSERGQGTDTQYF
TGTGCCAGCAGTGAAAGGGGACAGGGCACAGATACGCAGTATTTT
>NA|TRBJ1-6|NA|TRBV18
CASSPQTASPLHF
TGTGCCAGCTCACCACAGACAGCTTCACCCCTCCACTTT
>NA|TRBJ1-2|NA|TRBV25-1
CASSETGFSAGYTF
TGTGCCAGCAGTGAAACGGGGTTTTCTGCTGGCTACACCTTC
>NA|TRBJ2-7|NA|TRBV18
CASSPTGNYEQYF
TGTGCCAGCTCGCCTACAGGGAACTACGAGCAGTACTTC
>TRBD2|TRBJ2-5|NA|TRBV9
CASSVRASGGDQETQYF
TGTGCCAGCAGCGTAAGGGCTAGCGGGGGGGACCAAGAGACCCAGTACTTC
>TRBD2|TRBJ2-7|many|TRBV5-6
CASSPGSGRRRSGEQYF
TGTGCCAGCAGCCCCGGTAGCGGGAGAAGAAGGTCGGGCGAGCAGTACTTC